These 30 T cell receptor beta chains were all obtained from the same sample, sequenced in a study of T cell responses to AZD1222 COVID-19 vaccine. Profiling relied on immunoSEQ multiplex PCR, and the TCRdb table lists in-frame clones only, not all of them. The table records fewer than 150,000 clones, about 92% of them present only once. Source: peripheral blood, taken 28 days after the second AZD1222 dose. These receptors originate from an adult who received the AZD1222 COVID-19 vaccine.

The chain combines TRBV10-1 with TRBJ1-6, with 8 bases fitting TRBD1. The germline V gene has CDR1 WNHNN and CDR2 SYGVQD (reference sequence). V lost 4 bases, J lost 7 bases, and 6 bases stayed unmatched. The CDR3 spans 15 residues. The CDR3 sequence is CASSGGQGGNSPLHF. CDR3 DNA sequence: TGCGCCAGCAGTGGAGGACAGGGTGGGAATTCACCCCTCCACTTT.

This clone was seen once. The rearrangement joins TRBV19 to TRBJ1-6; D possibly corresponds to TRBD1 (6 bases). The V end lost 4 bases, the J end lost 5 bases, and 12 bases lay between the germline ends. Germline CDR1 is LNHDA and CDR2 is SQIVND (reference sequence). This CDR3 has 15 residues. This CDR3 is CASSTWTANNSPLHF. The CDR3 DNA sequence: TGTGCCAGTAGTACCTGGACAGCAAATAATTCACCCCTCCACTTT.

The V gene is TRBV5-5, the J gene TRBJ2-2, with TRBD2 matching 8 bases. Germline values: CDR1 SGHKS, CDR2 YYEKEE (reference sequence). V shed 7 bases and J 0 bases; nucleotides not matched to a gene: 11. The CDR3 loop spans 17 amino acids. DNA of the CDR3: TGTGCCAGCCTCAGGGAAGCGGGGGCCGCGAACACCGGGGAGCTGTTTTTT. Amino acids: CASLREAGAANTGELFF.

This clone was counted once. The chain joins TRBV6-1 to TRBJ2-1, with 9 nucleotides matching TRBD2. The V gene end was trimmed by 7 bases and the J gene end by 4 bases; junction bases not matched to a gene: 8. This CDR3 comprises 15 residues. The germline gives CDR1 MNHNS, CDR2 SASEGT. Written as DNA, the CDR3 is TGTGCCAGCACAGAGGCGGGAGGGACATACAATGAGCAGTTCTTC. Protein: CASTEAGGTYNEQFF.

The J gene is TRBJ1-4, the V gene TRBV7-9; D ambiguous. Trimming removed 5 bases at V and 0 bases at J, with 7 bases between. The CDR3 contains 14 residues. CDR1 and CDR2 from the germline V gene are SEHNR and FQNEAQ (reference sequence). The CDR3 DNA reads TGTGCCAGCAGCCAGACTTCAACTAATGAAAAACTGTTTTTT. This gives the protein CASSQTSTNEKLFF.

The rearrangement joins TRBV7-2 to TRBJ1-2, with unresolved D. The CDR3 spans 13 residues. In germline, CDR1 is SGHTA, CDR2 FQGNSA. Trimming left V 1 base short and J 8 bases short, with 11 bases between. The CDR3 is CASSLGATSGYTF. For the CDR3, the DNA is TGTGCCAGCAGCTTAGGGGCCACCTCGGGCTACACCTTC.

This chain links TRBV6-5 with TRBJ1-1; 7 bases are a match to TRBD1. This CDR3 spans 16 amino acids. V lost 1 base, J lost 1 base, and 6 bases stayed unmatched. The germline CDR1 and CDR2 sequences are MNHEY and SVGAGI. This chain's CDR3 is CASSYLQGRGNTEAFF. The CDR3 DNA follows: TGTGCCAGCAGTTACTTACAGGGGCGGGGGAACACTGAAGCTTTCTTT.

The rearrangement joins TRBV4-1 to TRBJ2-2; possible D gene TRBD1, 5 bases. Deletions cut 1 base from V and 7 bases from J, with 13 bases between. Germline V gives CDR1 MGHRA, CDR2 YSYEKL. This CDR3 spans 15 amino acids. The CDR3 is CASSQGAGPGGELFF. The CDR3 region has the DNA TGCGCCAGCAGCCAAGGTGCAGGGCCCGGCGGGGAGCTGTTTTTT.

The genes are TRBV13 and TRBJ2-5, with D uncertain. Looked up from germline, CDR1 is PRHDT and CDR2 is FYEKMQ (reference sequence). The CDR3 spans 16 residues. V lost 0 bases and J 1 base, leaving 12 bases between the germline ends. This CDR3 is CASSLGTVGTQETQYF. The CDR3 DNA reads TGTGCCAGCAGCTTAGGTACAGTCGGAACCCAAGAGACCCAGTACTTC.

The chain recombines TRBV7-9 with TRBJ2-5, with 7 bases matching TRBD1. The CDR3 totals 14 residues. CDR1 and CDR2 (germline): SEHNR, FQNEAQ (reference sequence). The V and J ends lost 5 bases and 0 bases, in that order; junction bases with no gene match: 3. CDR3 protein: CASSPDRYQETQYF. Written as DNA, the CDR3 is TGTGCCAGCAGCCCGGACAGGTACCAAGAGACCCAGTACTTC.

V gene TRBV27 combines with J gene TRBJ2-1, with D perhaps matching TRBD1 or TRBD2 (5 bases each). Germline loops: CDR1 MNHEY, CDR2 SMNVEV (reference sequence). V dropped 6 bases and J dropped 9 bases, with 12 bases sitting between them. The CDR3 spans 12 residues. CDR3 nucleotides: TGTGCCAGCAGGTTTGGGGGTGGTGAGCAGTTCTTC. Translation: CASRFGGGEQFF.

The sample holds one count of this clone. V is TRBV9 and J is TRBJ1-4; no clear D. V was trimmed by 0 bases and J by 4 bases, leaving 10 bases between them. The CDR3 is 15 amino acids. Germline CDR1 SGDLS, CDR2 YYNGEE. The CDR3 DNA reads TGTGCCAGCAGCGTAGGGAAAAAGGGTAATGAAAAACTGTTTTTT. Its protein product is CASSVGKKGNEKLFF.

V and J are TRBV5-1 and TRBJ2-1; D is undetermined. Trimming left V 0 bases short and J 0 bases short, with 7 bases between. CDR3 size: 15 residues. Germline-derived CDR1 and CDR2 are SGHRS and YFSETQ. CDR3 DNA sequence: TGCGCCAGCAGCTTGGCCAGGAGCTCCTACAATGAGCAGTTCTTC. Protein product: CASSLARSSYNEQFF.

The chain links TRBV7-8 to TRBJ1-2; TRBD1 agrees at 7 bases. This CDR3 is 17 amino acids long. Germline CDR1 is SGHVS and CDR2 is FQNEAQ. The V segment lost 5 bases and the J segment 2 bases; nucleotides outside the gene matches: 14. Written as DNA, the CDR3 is TGTGCCAGCAGCCCATTAGCGACAGGGCATGCAAACTATGGCTACACCTTC. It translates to CASSPLATGHANYGYTF. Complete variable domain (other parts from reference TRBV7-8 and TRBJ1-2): GAGVSQSPRYKVAKRGQDVALRCDPISGHVSLFWYQQALGQGPEFLTYFQNEAQLDKSGLPSDRFFAERPEGSVSTLKIQRTQQEDSAVYLCASSPLATGHANYGYTFGSGTRLTVV.

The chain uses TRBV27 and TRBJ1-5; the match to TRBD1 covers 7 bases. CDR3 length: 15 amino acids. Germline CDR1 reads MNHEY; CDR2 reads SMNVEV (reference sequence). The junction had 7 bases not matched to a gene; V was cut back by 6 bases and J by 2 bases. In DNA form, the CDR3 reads TGTGCCAGCAGCAACTGGGACAGTCGCAATCAGCCCCAGCATTTT. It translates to CASSNWDSRNQPQHF.

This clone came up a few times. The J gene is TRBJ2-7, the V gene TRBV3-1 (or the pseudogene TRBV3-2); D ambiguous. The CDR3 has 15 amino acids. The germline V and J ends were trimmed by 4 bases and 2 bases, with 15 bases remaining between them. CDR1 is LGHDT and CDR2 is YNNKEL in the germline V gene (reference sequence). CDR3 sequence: CASSPYPSAAYEQYF. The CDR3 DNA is TGTGCCAGCAGCCCTTATCCCTCTGCAGCCTACGAGCAGTACTTC.

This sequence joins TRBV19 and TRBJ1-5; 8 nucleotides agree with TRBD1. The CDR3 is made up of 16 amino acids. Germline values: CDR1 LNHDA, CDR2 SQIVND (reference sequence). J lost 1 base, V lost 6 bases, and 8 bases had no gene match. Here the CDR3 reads CASRATRQGSNQPQHF. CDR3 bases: TGTGCCAGTAGAGCTACAAGACAGGGGAGCAATCAGCCCCAGCATTTT.

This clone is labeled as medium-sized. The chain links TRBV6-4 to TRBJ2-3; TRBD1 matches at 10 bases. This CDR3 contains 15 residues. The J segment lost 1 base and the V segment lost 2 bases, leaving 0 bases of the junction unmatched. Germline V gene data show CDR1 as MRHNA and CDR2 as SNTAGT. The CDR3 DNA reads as TGTGCCAGCAGTGACGGGACAGGGGGCACAGATACGCAGTATTTT. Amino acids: CASSDGTGGTDTQYF.

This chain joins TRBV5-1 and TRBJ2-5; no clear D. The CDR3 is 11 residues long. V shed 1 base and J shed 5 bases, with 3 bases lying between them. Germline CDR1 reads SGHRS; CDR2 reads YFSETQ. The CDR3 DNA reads TGCGCCAGCAGCTTGTACGAGACCCAGTACTTC. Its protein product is CASSLYETQYF.

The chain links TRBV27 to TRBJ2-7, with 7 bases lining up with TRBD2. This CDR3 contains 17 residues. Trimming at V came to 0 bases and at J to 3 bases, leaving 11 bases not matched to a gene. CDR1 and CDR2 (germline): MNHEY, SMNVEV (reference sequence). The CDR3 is CASSLSGTIGGIYEQYF. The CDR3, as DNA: TGTGCCAGCAGTTTATCCGGGACTATTGGGGGGATCTACGAGCAGTACTTC.

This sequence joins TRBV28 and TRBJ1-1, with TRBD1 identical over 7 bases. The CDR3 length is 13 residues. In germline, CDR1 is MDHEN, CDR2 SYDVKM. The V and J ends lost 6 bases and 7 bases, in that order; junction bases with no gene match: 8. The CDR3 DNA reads TGTGCCAGCAGCCCCGGGACAGCCTATGAAGCTTTCTTT. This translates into CASSPGTAYEAFF.

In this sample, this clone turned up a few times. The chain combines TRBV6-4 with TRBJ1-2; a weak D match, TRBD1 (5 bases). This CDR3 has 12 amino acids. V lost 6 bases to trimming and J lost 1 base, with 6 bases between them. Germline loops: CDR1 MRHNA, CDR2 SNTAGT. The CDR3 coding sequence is TGTGCCAGCAGGGACAATAACTATGGCTACACCTTC. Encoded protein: CASRDNNYGYTF.

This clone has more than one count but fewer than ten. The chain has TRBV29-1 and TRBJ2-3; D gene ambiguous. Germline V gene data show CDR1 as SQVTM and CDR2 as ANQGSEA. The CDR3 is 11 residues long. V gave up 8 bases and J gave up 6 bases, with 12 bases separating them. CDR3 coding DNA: TGCAGCCCCGGCGGTGGTGATACGCAGTATTTT. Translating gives CSPGGGDTQYF.

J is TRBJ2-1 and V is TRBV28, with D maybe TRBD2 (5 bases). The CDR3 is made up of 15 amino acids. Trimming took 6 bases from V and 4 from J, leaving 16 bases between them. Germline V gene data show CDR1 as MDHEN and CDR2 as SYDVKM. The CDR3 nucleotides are TGTGCCAGCAGCCCCGCCGGCGGGCAATACAATGAGCAGTTCTTC. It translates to CASSPAGGQYNEQFF. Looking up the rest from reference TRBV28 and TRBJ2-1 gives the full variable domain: DVKVTQSSRYLVKRTGEKVFLECVQDMDHENMFWYRQDPGLGLRLIYFSYDVKMKEKGDIPEGYSVSREKKERFSLILESASTNQTSMYLCASSPAGGQYNEQFFGPGTRLTVL.

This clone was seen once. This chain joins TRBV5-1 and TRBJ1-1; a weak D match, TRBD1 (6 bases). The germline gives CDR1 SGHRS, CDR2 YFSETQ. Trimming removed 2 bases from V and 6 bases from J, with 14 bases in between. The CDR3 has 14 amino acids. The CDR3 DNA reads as TGCGCCAGCAGCTTAGGGGGTATTTCGGCTGAAGCTTTCTTT. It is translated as CASSLGGISAEAFF.

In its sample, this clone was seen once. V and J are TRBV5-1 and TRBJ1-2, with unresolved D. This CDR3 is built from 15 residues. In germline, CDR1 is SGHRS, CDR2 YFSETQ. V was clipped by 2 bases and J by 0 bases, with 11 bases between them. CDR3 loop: CASSFRADTNYGYTF. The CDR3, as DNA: TGCGCCAGCAGCTTTCGGGCAGACACTAACTATGGCTACACCTTC.

The CDR3 sequence is CSGGQGSGNEQFF. The CDR3 region has the DNA TGCAGCGGGGGACAGGGAAGCGGGAATGAGCAGTTCTTC. This chain joins TRBV29-1 and TRBJ2-1; 9 bases line up with TRBD1. The germline V gene encodes CDR1 SQVTM and CDR2 ANQGSEA. V was clipped by 7 bases and J by 7 bases; unmatched bases: 8. The CDR3 length is 13 residues.

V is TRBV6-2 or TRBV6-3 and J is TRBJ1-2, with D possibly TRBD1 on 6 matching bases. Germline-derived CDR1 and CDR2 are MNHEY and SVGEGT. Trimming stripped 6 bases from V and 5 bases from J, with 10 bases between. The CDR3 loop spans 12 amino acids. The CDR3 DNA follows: TGTGCCAGCAGCTTACAGGGTTATGGCTACACCTTC. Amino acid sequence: CASSLQGYGYTF.

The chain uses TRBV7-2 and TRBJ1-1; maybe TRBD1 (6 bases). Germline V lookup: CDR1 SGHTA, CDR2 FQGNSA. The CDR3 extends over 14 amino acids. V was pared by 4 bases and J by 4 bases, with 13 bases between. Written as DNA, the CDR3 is TGTGCCAGCAGCTCCCTAGGGGGAACCACTGAAGCTTTCTTT. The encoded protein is CASSSLGGTTEAFF.

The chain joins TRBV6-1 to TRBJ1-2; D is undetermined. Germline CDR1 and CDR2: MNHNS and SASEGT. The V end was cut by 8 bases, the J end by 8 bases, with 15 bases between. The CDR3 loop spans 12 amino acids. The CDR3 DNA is TGTGCCAGCCTCGACCCACCCCGGGGCTACACCTTC. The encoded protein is CASLDPPRGYTF.